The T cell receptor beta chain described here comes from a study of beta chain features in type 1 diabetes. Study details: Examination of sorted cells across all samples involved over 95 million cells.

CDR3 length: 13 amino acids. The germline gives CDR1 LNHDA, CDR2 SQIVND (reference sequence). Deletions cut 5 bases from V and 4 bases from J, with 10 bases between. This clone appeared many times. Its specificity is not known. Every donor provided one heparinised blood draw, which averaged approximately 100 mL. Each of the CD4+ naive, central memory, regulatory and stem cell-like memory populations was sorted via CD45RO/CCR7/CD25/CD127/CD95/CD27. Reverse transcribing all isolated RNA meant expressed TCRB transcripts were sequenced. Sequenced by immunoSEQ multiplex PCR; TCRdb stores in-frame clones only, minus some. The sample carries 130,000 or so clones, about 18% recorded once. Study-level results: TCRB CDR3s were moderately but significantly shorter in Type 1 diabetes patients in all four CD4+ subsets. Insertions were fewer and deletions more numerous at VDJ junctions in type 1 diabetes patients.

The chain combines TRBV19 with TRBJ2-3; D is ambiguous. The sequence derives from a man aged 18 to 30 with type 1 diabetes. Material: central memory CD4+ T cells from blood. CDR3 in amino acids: CASSSSFADTQYF. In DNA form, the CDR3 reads TGTGCCAGTAGTTCGAGCTTCGCAGATACGCAGTATTTT.